A single sample gave rise to the 11 T cell receptor beta chains below, sequenced in a study of blood T cell repertoires in COVID-19. Data came from immunoSEQ multiplex PCR; TCRdb stores just in-frame clones and leaves some out. The sample consists of some 500,000 clones, about 88% of them appearing once. Sequences were obtained from peripheral blood. These receptors all stem from a woman aged 45-60 years with COVID-19, enrolled during active disease.

The CDR3 DNA follows: TGTGCCAGCAGGAAAACTAGCGGGGGTCGTGATACGCAGTATTTT. Protein product: CASRKTSGGRDTQYF. J is TRBJ2-3 and V is TRBV4-2; 11 bases map to TRBD2. Germline loops: CDR1 LGHNA, CDR2 YNFKEQ. After removal of 6 bases from V and 6 bases from J, the junction contained 8 bases not matched to a gene. This CDR3 contains 15 residues.

The chain carries TRBV5-1 and TRBJ1-1, with TRBD1 matching over 7 bases. With 5 bases clipped from V and 6 bases from J, the junction kept 10 bases outside the gene matches. CDR1 and CDR2 (germline): SGHRS, YFSETQ. CDR3 length: 14 amino acids. The CDR3 bases are TGCGCCAGCAGGGTCCTAGGACAGGCTCCTGAAGCTTTCTTT. Translation: CASRVLGQAPEAFF.

This rearrangement joins TRBV11-2 to TRBJ2-7, with 7 bases matching TRBD1. The length of the CDR3 is 17 residues. Germline CDR1 SGHAT, CDR2 FQNNGV. V was pared by 1 base and J by 5 bases, with 14 bases of the junction left unmatched. CDR3 protein: CASSLVTVTGVTNEQYF. In DNA, the CDR3 is TGTGCCAGCAGCTTAGTGACGGTTACAGGGGTTACCAACGAGCAGTACTTC.

The chain is built from TRBV15 and TRBJ1-2; 9 bases agree with TRBD1. There are 17 residues in the CDR3. CDR1 is LNHNV and CDR2 is YYDKDF in the germline V gene (reference sequence). The ends lost 1 base at V and 2 bases at J; junction bases unmatched: 8. The CDR3 bases are TGTGCCACCAGCAGAGGGGACAGGGTTCGAGTAAACTATGGCTACACCTTC. It encodes CATSRGDRVRVNYGYTF. The full variable domain, with the rest looked up from reference TRBV15 and TRBJ1-2, is DAMVIQNPRYQVTQFGKPVTLSCSQTLNHNVMYWYQQKSSQAPKLLFHYYDKDFNNEADTPDNFQSRRPNTSFCFLDIRSPGLGDTAMYLCATSRGDRVRVNYGYTFGSGTRLTVV.

The chain uses TRBV19 and TRBJ1-2; possibly TRBD1 for D (5 bases). The V gene lost 6 bases and the J gene lost 10 bases, with 21 bases spanning the gap. The CDR3 totals 14 residues. Germline V lookup: CDR1 LNHDA, CDR2 SQIVND (reference sequence). The CDR3, as DNA: TGTGCCAGTAGGCCCTCATCCGGGACTGTTGACTACACCTTC. Amino acids: CASRPSSGTVDYTF.

The V gene is TRBV7-9, the J gene TRBJ1-2, with unresolved D. Germline V lookup: CDR1 SEHNR, CDR2 FQNEAQ (reference sequence). Trimming left V 5 bases short and J 3 bases short, with 13 bases between. The CDR3 extends over 14 amino acids. As DNA, the CDR3 is TGTGCCAGCAGCCCGCCGGGGAGCGACTATGGCTACACCTTC. Translated, it gives CASSPPGSDYGYTF.

The rearrangement links TRBV5-6 to TRBJ1-1; tentative D call: TRBD1 (5 bases). V was pared by 4 bases and J by 8 bases, with 12 bases between. There are 12 residues in the CDR3. CDR1 and CDR2 from the germline V gene are SGHDT and YYEEEE. Here the CDR3 reads CASSLGTNEAFF. Written as DNA, the CDR3 is TGTGCCAGCAGCCTGGGGACTAACGAAGCTTTCTTT.

Written as DNA, the CDR3 is TGTGCCAGCAGCTTTTCCGTCCTTGTGAATCAGCCCCAGCATTTT. As protein: CASSFSVLVNQPQHF. The rearrangement joins TRBV5-8 to TRBJ1-5; D is unclear. This CDR3 spans 15 amino acids. V dropped 2 bases and J dropped 4 bases, with 13 bases sitting between them. Germline lookup yields CDR1 SGHTS and CDR2 YDEGEE.

The rearrangement links TRBV5-1 to TRBJ1-1, with D possibly matching TRBD1 (6 bases). The CDR3 loop spans 14 amino acids. V was trimmed by 6 bases and J by 3 bases, leaving 15 bases between them. Germline loops: CDR1 SGHRS, CDR2 YFSETQ. CDR3 coding DNA: TGCGCCAGCACCCCACAGGGACGGGACACTGAAGCTTTCTTT. As protein: CASTPQGRDTEAFF.

V and J are TRBV5-6 and TRBJ2-2, with D perhaps TRBD1 (6 bases). V lost 2 bases and J 4 bases, leaving 9 bases between the germline ends. The germline V gene encodes CDR1 SGHDT and CDR2 YYEEEE. This CDR3 has 14 residues. CDR3 amino acids: CASSFRGGTGELFF. In DNA, the CDR3 is TGTGCCAGCAGCTTCAGGGGCGGCACCGGGGAGCTGTTTTTT.

The V and J genes are TRBV7-6 and TRBJ1-5; TRBD1 matches at 7 bases. V trimming: 5 bases; J trimming: 3 bases; junction bases outside the gene matches: 7. In germline, CDR1 is SGHVS, CDR2 FNYEAQ. This CDR3 is 15 amino acids long. The CDR3 sequence is CASSRLTGDNQPQHF. In nucleotides, the CDR3 is TGTGCCAGCAGCCGGCTAACAGGGGACAATCAGCCCCAGCATTTT.